This TCR beta chain is from a study of T cells in narcolepsy. As for the study in general: Healthy controls were enrolled alongside patients with narcolepsy type 1 or type 2.

Worth noting for this clone: Its antigen is undetermined.

Study outcomes and limitations: No autoreactive T cell clone sequences appeared in some memory CD4+ repertoires. Autoreactive clonotypes reportedly recurred in blood of same and different patients, not controls. Same-patient CSF and blood CD4+ T cell clonotypes included HCRT-specific and TRIB2-specific autoreactive ones.

From germline, CDR1 is MNHEY and CDR2 SMNVEV (reference sequence). The CDR3 has 18 amino acids. Trimming at V came to 6 bases and at J to 2 bases, leaving 16 bases not matched to a gene. Produced via immunoSEQ multiplex PCR; TCRdb's table is partial and in-frame only. The repertoire includes tens of thousands of clones, approximately 85% of them detected once, and approximately 10% sits in the top ten. The V call is TRBV27, the J call TRBJ1-2; 9 positions agree with TRBD1. The source is a human donor in good health. The sample comprised memory (CD45RA-) CD4+ T cells from blood. The CDR3: CASSFSGQGGGVNYGYTF. CDR3 sequence (DNA): TGTGCCAGCAGCTTCTCGGGACAGGGAGGAGGGGTAAACTATGGCTACACCTTC.